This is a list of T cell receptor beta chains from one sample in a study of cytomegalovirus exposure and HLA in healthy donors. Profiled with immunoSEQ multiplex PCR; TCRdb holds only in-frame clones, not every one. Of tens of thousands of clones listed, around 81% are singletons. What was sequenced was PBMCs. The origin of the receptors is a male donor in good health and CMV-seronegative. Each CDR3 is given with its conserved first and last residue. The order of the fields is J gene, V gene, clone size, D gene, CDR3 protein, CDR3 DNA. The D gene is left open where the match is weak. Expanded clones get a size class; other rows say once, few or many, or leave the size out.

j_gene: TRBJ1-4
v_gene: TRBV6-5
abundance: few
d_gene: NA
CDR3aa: CASSYEDEKLFF
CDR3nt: TGTGCCAGCAGTTACGAGGATGAAAAACTGTTTTTT

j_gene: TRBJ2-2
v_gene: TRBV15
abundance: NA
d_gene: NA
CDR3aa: CATSRDQEAELFF
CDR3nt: TGTGCCACCAGCAGAGATCAAGAGGCGGAGCTGTTTTTT

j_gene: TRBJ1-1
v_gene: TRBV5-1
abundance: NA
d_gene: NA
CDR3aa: CASSLTENTEAFF
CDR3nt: TGCGCCAGCAGCTTGACAGAGAACACTGAAGCTTTCTTT

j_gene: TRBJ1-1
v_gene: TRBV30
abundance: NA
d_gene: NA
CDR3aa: CAWSRPGAGGTEAFF
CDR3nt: TGTGCCTGGAGTCGACCCGGGGCCGGGGGCACTGAAGCTTTCTTT

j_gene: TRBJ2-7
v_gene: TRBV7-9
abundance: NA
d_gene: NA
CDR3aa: CASSRSGEQYF
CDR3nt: TGTGCCAGCAGTCGATCAGGCGAGCAGTACTTC

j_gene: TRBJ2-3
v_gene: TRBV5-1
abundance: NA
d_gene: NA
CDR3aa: CASSLGSAGTDTQYF
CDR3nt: TGCGCCAGCAGCTTGGGGAGCGCGGGCACAGATACGCAGTATTTT

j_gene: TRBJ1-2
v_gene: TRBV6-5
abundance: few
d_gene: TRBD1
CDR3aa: CASRTDRGYGYTF
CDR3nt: TGTGCCAGCAGAACGGACAGGGGGTATGGCTACACCTTC

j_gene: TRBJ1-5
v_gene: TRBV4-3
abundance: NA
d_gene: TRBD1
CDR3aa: CASSPDRATRAQPQHF
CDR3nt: TGCGCCAGCAGCCCAGACAGGGCCACACGGGCTCAGCCCCAGCATTTT

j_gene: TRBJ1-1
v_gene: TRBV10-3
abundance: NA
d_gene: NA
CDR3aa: CASGPQGAFF
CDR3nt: TGTGCCTCGGGTCCCCAGGGAGCTTTCTTT

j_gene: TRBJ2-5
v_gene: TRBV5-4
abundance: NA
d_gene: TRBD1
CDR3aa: CASSLAAGGEETQYF
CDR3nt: TGTGCCAGCAGCTTGGCCGCAGGGGGCGAAGAGACCCAGTACTTC

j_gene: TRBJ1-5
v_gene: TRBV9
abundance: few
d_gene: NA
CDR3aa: CASSVGEGQPQHF
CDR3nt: TGTGCCAGCAGCGTAGGGGAGGGACAGCCCCAGCATTTT

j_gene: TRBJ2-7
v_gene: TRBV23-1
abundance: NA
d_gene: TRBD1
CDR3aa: CASSSPRQGVTTTKEQYF
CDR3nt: TGCGCCAGCAGTTCCCCCCGGCAGGGGGTTACGACTACTAAAGAGCAGTACTTC

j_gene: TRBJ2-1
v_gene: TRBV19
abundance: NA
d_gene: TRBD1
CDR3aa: CASSIRDRNNEQFF
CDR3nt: TGTGCCAGTAGTATCCGGGACAGAAACAATGAGCAGTTCTTC

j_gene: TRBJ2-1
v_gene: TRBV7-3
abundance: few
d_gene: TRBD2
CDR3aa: CASSLMGAGGSYNEQFF
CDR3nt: TGTGCCAGCAGCTTAATGGGGGCGGGGGGGAGCTACAATGAGCAGTTCTTC

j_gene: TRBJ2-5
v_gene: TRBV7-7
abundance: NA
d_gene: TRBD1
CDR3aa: CASSPTGTGLAQYF
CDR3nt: TGTGCCAGCAGCCCCACCGGGACAGGGTTGGCCCAGTACTTC

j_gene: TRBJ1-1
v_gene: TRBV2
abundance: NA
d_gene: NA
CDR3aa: CASSAELNTEAFF
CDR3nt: TGTGCCAGCAGTGCCGAGCTCAACACTGAAGCTTTCTTT

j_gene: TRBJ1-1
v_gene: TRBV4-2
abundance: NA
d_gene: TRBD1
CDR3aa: CASSQDRGAEAFF
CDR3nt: TGTGCCAGCAGCCAGGACAGGGGCGCTGAAGCTTTCTTT

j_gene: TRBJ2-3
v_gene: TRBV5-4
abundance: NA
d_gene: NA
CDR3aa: CASSFPRAGKADTQYF
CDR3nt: TGTGCCAGCAGCTTTCCCCGGGCAGGGAAGGCAGATACGCAGTATTTT

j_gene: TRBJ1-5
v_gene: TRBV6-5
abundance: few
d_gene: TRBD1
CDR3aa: CASSPTGGANQPQHF
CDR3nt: TGTGCCAGCAGTCCTACAGGGGGTGCCAATCAGCCCCAGCATTTT

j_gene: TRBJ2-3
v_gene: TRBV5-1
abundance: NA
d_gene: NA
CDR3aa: CASSLEGDTQYF
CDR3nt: TGCGCCAGCAGCCTCGAGGGCGATACGCAGTATTTT

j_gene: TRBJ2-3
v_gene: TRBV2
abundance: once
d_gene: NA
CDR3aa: CASGLGGSADTQYF
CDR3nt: TGTGCCAGCGGACTTGGGGGGTCAGCAGATACGCAGTATTTT

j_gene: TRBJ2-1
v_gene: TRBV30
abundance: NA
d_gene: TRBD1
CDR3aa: CAWRPRGPYNEQFF
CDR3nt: TGTGCCTGGAGACCCAGGGGGCCTTACAATGAGCAGTTCTTC

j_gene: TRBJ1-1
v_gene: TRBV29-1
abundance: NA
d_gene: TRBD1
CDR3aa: CSVDGGPGQGPFQGEAFF
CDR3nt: TGCAGCGTTGACGGGGGACCGGGACAGGGGCCTTTTCAGGGCGAAGCTTTCTTT

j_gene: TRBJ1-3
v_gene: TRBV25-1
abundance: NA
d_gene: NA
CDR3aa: CASSEWKGGENTIYF
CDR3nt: TGTGCCAGCAGTGAATGGAAGGGAGGGGAAAACACCATATATTTT

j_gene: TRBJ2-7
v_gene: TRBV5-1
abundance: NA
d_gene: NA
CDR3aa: CASSPDNGISYEQYF
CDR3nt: TGCGCCAGCAGCCCGGATAACGGGATCTCCTACGAGCAGTACTTC

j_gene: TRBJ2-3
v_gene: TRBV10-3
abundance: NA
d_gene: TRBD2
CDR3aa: CAISESTLAGPSTDTQYF
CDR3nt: TGTGCCATCAGTGAGTCGACGCTAGCGGGGCCTAGCACAGATACGCAGTATTTT

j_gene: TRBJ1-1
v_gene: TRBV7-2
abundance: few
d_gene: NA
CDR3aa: CASSQIQGPGTEAFF
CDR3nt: TGTGCCAGCAGCCAAATACAGGGCCCGGGCACTGAAGCTTTCTTT

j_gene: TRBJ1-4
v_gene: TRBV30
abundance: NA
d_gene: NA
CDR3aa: CAWSRGGGKLFF
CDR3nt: TGTGCCTGGAGTCGGGGTGGTGGAAAACTGTTTTTT

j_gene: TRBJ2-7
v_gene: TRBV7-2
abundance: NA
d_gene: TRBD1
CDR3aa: CASTIGTGGLYEQYF
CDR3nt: TGTGCCAGCACCATCGGGACAGGGGGCCTCTACGAGCAGTACTTC

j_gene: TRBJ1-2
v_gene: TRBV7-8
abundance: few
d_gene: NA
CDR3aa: CASSLAADYGYTF
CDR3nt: TGTGCCAGCAGCTTAGCGGCAGACTATGGCTACACCTTC

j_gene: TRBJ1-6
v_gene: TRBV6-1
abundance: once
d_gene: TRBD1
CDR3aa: CAWTGGHSPLHF
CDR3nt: TGTGCCTGGACAGGGGGCCATTCACCCCTCCACTTT

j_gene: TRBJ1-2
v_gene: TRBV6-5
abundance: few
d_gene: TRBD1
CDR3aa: CASSYSGQGKYGYTF
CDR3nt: TGTGCCAGCAGTTACTCGGGACAGGGGAAGTACGGCTACACCTTC

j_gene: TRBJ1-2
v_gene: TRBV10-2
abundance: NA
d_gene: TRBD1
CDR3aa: CATQGFPMNYGYTF
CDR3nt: TGCGCCACACAGGGGTTTCCCATGAACTATGGCTACACCTTC

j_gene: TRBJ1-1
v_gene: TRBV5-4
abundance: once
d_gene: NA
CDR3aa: CASSLDITGEGTEAFF
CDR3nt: TGTGCCAGCAGCTTGGATATCACGGGTGAGGGCACTGAAGCTTTCTTT

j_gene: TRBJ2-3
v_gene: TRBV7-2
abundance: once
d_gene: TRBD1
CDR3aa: CASRATGGATDTQYF
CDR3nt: TGTGCCAGCAGAGCGACAGGGGGCGCGACAGATACGCAGTATTTT

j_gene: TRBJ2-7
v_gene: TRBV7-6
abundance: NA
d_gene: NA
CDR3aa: CASSLGAESSYEQYF
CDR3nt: TGTGCCAGCAGCTTAGGGGCAGAATCCTCCTACGAGCAGTACTTC

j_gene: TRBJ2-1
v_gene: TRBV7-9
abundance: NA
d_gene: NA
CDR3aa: CASSQDWEEQFF
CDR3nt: TGTGCCAGCAGCCAGGATTGGGAGGAGCAGTTCTTC

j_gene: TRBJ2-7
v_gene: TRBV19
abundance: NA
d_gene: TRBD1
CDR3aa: CASSVQGKGYEQYF
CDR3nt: TGTGCCAGTAGCGTACAGGGGAAGGGCTACGAGCAGTACTTC

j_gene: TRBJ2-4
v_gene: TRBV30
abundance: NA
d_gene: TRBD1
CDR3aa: CAWDRGPQNIQYF
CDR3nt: TGTGCCTGGGACAGGGGGCCGCAAAACATTCAGTACTTC

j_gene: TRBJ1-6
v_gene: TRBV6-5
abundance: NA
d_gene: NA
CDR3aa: CASSKGRGGSPLHF
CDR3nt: TGTGCCAGCAGTAAAGGACGAGGAGGTTCACCCCTCCACTTT

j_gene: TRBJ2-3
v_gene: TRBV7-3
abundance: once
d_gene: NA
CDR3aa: CASSAQHTSTDTQYF
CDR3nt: TGTGCCAGCAGCGCACAGCACACTAGCACAGATACGCAGTATTTT

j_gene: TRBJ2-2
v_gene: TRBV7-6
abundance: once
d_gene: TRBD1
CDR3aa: CASSLARTGGAGELFF
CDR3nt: TGTGCCAGCAGCTTAGCGAGGACAGGGGGTGCCGGGGAGCTGTTTTTT

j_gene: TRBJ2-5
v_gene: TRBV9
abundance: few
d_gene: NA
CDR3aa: CASSEGRGETQYF
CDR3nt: TGTGCCAGCAGCGAGGGCAGGGGAGAGACCCAGTACTTC

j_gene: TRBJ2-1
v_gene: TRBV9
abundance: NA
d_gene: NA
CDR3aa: CASSVGSGYNEQFF
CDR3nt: TGTGCCAGCAGCGTAGGAAGCGGCTACAATGAGCAGTTCTTC

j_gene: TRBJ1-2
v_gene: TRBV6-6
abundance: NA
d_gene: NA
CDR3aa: CASSQQGDYGYTF
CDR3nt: TGTGCCAGCAGTCAACAGGGTGACTATGGCTACACCTTC

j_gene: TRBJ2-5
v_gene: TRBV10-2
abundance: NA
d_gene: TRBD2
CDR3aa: CASSGLAGGQETQYF
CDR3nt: TGCGCCAGCAGTGGACTAGCGGGGGGCCAAGAGACCCAGTACTTC

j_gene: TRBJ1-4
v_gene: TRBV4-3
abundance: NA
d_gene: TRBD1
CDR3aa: CASSQSGDREREKLFF
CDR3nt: TGCGCCAGCAGCCAAAGCGGGGACAGGGAACGGGAAAAACTGTTTTTT

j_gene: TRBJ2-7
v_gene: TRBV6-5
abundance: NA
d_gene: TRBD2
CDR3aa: CASSYGTSGTYEQYF
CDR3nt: TGTGCCAGCAGTTACGGGACTAGCGGCACCTACGAGCAGTACTTC

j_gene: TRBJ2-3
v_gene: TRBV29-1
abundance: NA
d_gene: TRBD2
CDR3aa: CSVEDSSGGADTQYF
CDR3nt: TGCAGCGTTGAAGATTCGAGCGGGGGCGCAGATACGCAGTATTTT

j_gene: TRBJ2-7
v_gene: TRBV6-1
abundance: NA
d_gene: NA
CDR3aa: CASSGAVYEQYF
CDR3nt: TGTGCCAGCAGTGGAGCCGTCTACGAGCAGTACTTC

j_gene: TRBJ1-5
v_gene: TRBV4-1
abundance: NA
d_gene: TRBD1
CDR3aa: CASSQPTGSSNQPQHF
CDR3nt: TGCGCCAGCAGCCAACCGACAGGGTCCAGCAATCAGCCCCAGCATTTT

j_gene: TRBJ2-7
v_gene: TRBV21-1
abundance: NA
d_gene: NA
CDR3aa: CASSTHGGRSYEQYF
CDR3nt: TGTGCCAGCAGCACCCACGGAGGCAGAAGCTACGAGCAGTACTTC

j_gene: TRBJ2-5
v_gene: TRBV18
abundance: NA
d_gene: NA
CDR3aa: CASSPDQETQYF
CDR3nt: TGTGCCAGCTCACCCGACCAAGAGACCCAGTACTTC

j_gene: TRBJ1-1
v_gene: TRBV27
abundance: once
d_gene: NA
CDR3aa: CASKTQGSGPAEAFF
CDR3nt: TGTGCCAGCAAGACCCAGGGGAGCGGCCCGGCTGAAGCTTTCTTT

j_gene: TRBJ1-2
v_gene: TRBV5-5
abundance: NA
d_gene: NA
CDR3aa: CASSLLSLYGYTF
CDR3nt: TGTGCCAGCAGCTTGTTGTCTCTCTATGGCTACACCTTC

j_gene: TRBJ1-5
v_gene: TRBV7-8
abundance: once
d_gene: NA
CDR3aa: CASSLGRVGNQPQHF
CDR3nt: TGTGCCAGCAGCTTAGGCAGGGTCGGCAATCAGCCCCAGCATTTT

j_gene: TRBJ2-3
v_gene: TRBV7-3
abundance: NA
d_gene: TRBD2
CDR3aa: CASSRSGGEDTQYF
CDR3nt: TGTGCCAGCAGCCGATCGGGGGGTGAGGATACGCAGTATTTT

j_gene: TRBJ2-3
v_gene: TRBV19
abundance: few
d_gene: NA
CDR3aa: CASTESGWGTDTQYF
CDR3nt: TGTGCCAGTACCGAAAGCGGGTGGGGCACAGATACGCAGTATTTT

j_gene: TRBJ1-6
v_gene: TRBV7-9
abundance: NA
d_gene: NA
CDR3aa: CASSLSAGEHSPLHF
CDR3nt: TGTGCCAGCAGCTTATCGGCAGGGGAGCATTCACCCCTCCACTTT

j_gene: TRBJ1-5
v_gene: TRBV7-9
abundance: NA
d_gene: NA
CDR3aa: CASSLAGGGNQPQHF
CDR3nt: TGTGCCAGCAGCTTGGCTGGCGGGGGCAATCAGCCCCAGCATTTT